This T cell receptor beta chain was identified during a study of cytomegalovirus exposure and HLA in healthy donors. Trimming took 0 bases from V and 7 from J, leaving 18 bases between them. This CDR3 region has 15 residues. Looked up from germline, CDR1 is GTSNPN and CDR2 is SVGIG (reference sequence). The study ran its PCR with 60 Vbeta and 13 Jbeta primers. Using immunoSEQ multiplex PCR, the repertoire was profiled, and TCRdb retains in-frame clones only, with some absent. Among over 110,000 clones listed, about 80% were seen once. The J gene is TRBJ1-1, the V gene TRBV30; D is unresolved. This receptor was identified in a man aged 40-50 years in good health and CMV-seronegative. The specimen sequenced was PBMCs. The CDR3 protein is CAWSVPRLGFGEAFF. The CDR3 bases are TGTGCCTGGAGTGTACCCCGGCTGGGCTTCGGTGAAGCTTTCTTT.